Described below is a single T cell receptor beta chain sequence and its context. The antigen is undetermined. The germline V gene has CDR1 SNHLY and CDR2 FYNNEI. With 4 bases removed from V and 5 bases from J, the gap between germline ends came to 12 bases. The CDR3 runs 15 residues. The sample is drawn from a study of brain T cells in children with intractable seizures. Whole-study results and caveats: Viral specificity was inferred only from CDR3 similarity; HCMV serostatus was unknown. Clones missing pre-surgery may reflect undersampling of that blood sample.

Using immunoSEQ multiplex PCR, the repertoire was profiled, and TCRdb retains in-frame clones only, with some absent. This repertoire shows about 340,000 clones, more than 85% found once; its top ten account for about 6%. Time point: blood from clinic visit 5 months post-surgery; TSC patient then seizure free. Surgery cases with the highest brain T cell transcript signatures were chosen for sequencing. The chain uses TRBV2 and TRBJ1-6, with a weak D call TRBD1 (5 bases). The sequence derives from a boy under two years old with tuberous sclerosis and intractable seizures. The material was peripheral blood, obtained less than 6 months after surgery. In DNA, the CDR3 is TGTGCCAGCAGTGCCGAGGGGCCGAATAATTCACCCCTCCACTTT. Encoded protein: CASSAEGPNNSPLHF.